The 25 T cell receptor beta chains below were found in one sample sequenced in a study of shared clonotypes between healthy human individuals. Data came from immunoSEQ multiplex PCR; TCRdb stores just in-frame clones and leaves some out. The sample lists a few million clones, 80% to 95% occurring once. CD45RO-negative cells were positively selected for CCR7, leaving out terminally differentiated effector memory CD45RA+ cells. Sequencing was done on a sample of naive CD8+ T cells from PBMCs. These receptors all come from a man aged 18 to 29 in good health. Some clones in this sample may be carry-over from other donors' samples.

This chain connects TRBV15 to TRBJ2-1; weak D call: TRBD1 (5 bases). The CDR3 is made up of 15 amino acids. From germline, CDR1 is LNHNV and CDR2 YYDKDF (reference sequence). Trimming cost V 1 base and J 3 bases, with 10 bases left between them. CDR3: CATSRVGVLYNEQFF. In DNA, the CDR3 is TGTGCCACCAGCAGAGTAGGGGTACTCTACAATGAGCAGTTCTTC.

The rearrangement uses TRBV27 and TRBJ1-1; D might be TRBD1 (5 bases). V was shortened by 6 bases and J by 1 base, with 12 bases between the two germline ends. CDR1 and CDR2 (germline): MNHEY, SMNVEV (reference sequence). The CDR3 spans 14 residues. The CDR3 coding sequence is TGTGCCAGCAGGCAAGGGGTGACGAACACTGAAGCTTTCTTT. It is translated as CASRQGVTNTEAFF.

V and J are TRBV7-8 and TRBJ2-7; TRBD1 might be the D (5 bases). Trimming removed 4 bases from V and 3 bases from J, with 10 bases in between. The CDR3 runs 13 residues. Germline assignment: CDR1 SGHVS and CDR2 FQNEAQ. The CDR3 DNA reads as TGTGCCAGCAGCTGGGGCAGGGACTACGAGCAGTACTTC. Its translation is CASSWGRDYEQYF.

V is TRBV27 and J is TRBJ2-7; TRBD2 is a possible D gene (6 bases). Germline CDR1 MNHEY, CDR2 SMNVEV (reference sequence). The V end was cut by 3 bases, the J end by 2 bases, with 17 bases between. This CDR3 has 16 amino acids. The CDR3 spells CASSFSHGSVPYEQYF. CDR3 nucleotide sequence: TGTGCCAGCAGTTTTTCCCACGGGAGTGTCCCCTACGAGCAGTACTTC.

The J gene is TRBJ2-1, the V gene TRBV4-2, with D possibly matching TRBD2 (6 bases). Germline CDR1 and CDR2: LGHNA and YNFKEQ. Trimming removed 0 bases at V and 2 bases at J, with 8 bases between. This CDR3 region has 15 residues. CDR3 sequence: CASSQDRGAYNEQFF. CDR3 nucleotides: TGTGCCAGCAGCCAAGATCGCGGGGCCTACAATGAGCAGTTCTTC.

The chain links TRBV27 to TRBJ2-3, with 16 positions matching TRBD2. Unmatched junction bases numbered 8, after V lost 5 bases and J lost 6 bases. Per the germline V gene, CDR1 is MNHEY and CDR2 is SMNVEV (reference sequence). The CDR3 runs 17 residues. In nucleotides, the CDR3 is TGTGCCAGCAGTCCTGGGACTAGCGGGAGGGCCAGGGATACGCAGTATTTT. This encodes CASSPGTSGRARDTQYF.

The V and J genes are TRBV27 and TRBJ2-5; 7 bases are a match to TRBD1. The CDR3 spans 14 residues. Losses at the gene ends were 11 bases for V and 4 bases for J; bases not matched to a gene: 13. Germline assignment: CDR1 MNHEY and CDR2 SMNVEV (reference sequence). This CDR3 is CASPNRTGGETQYF. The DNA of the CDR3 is TGTGCCTCCCCAAACCGGACAGGTGGAGAGACCCAGTACTTC.

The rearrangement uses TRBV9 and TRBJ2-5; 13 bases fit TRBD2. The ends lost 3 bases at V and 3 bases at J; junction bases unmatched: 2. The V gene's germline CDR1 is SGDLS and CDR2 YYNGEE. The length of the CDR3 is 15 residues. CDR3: CASSDGLAGEETQYF. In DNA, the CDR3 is TGTGCCAGCAGCGACGGACTAGCGGGAGAAGAGACCCAGTACTTC.

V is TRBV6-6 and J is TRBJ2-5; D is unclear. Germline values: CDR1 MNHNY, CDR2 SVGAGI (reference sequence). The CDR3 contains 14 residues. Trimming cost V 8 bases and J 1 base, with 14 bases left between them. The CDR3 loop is CASSATGVQETQYF. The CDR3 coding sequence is TGTGCCAGCTCGGCGACTGGGGTCCAAGAGACCCAGTACTTC.

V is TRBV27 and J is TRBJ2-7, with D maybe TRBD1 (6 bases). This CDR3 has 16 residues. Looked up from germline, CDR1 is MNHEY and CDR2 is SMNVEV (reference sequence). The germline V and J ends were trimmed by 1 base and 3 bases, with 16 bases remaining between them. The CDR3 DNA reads TGTGCCAGCAGTTTATTTGTCACAGGGAATATCTACGAGCAGTACTTC. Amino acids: CASSLFVTGNIYEQYF.

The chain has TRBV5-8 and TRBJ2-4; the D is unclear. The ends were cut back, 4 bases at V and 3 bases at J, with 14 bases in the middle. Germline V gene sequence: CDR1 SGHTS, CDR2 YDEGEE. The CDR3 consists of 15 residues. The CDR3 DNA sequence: TGTGCCAGCAGCCCTCGGGTCCCCCGCAAAAACATTCAGTACTTC. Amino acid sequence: CASSPRVPRKNIQYF.

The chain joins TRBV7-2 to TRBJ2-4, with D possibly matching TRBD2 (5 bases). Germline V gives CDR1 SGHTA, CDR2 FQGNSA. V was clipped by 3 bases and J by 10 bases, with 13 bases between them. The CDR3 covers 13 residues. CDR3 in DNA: TGTGCCAGCAGCTTGGTTCGGGGTGAGATTCAGTACTTC. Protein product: CASSLVRGEIQYF.

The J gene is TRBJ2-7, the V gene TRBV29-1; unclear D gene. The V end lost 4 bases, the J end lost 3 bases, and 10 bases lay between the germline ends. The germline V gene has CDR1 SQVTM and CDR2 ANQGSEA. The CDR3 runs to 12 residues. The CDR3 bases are TGCAGCGTTGTTTCAGAAAACTACGAGCAGTACTTC. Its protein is CSVVSENYEQYF.

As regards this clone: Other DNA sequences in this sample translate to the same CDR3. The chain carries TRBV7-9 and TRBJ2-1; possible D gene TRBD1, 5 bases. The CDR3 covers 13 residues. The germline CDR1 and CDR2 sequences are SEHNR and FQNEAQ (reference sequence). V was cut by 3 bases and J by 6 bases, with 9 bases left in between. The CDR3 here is CASSLGLGNEQFF. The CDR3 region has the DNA TGTGCCAGCAGCTTGGGGCTCGGCAATGAGCAGTTCTTC.

The CDR3 DNA is TGTGCCAGCAGCCCTACGGGGAACTCTGGGGCCAACGTCCTGACTTTC. Translating it yields CASSPTGNSGANVLTF. V gene TRBV7-6 combines with J gene TRBJ2-6; tentatively, D is TRBD2 (5 bases). The CDR3 sequence is 16 residues long. The V gene lost 5 bases and the J gene lost 0 bases, with 11 bases spanning the gap. Germline V gene data show CDR1 as SGHVS and CDR2 as FNYEAQ.

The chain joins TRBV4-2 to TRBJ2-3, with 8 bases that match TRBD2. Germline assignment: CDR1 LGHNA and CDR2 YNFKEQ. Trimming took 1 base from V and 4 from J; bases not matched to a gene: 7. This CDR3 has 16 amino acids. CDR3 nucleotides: TGTGCCAGCAGCCAAGCTCCCAGCGGGAGTCCAGATACGCAGTATTTT. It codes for CASSQAPSGSPDTQYF.

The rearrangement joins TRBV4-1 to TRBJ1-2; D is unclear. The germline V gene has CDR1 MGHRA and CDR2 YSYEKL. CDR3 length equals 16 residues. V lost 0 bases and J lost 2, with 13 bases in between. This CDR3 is CASSQDLGRTNYGYTF. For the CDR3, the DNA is TGCGCCAGCAGCCAAGATCTCGGGCGGACGAACTATGGCTACACCTTC.

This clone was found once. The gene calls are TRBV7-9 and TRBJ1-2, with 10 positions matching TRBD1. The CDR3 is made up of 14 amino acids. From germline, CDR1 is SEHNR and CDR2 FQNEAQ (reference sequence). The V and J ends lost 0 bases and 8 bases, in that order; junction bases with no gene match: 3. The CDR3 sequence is CASSLADRGQGYTF. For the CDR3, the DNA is TGTGCCAGCAGCTTAGCTGACAGGGGGCAAGGCTACACCTTC.

CDR3 nucleotide sequence: TGTGCCAGCAGTTTAAACACGGGGCATCAGCCCCAGCATTTT. Residues: CASSLNTGHQPQHF. The chain uses TRBV27 and TRBJ1-5; a possible D gene is TRBD1 (5 bases). Germline V gene data show CDR1 as MNHEY and CDR2 as SMNVEV (reference sequence). V was clipped by 2 bases and J by 5 bases, with 10 bases between them. This CDR3 has 14 residues.

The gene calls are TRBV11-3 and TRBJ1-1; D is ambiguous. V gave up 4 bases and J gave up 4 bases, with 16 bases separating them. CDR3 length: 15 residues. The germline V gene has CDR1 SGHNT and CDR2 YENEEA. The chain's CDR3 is CASSSREGGPTEAFF. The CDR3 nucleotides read TGTGCCAGCAGCTCTCGGGAGGGAGGCCCCACTGAAGCTTTCTTT.

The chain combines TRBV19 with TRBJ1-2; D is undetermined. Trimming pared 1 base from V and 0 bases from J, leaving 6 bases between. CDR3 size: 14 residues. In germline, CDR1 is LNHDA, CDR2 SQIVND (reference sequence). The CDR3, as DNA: TGTGCCAGTAGTATAGGCCGAGCTAACTATGGCTACACCTTC. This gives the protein CASSIGRANYGYTF.

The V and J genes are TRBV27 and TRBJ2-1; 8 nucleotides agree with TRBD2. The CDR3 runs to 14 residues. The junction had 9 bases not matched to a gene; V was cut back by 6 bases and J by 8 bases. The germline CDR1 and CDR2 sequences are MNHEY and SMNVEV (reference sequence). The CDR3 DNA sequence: TGTGCCAGCAGGCCCAGCGGGGGTGTATATGAGCAGTTCTTC. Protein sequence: CASRPSGGVYEQFF.

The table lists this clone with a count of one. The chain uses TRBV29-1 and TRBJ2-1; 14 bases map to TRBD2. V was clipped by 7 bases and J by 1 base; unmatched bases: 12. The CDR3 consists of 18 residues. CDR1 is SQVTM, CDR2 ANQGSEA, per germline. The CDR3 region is CSAIGGTSGSRSYNEQFF. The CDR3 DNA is TGCAGCGCAATCGGAGGGACTAGCGGGAGCAGGTCCTACAATGAGCAGTTCTTC.

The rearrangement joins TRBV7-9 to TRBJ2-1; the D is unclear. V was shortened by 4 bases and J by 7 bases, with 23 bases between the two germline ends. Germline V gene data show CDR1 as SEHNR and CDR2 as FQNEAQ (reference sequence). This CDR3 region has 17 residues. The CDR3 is CASSSTKSRSPSNEQFF. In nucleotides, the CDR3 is TGTGCCAGCAGCTCCACAAAAAGCCGTTCGCCGTCGAATGAGCAGTTCTTC.

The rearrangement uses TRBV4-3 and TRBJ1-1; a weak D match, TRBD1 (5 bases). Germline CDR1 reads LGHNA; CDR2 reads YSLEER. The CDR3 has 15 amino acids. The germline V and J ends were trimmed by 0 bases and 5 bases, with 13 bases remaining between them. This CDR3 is CASSQDSWDGTEAFF. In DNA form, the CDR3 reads TGCGCCAGCAGCCAAGACAGCTGGGACGGGACTGAAGCTTTCTTT.